The 5 T cell receptor beta chains listed next were all sequenced from one sample in a study of blood T cell repertoires in COVID-19. The method was immunoSEQ multiplex PCR; TCRdb's version includes in-frame clones alone and lacks a portion of them. Of 150,000 to 200,000 clones listed, 65% to 90% were seen once; the top ten hold about 8.2%. What was sequenced was peripheral blood. These receptors originate from a man aged 55 to 70 with acute or convalescent COVID-19.

V gene TRBV18 combines with J gene TRBJ2-1, with TRBD2 matching 11 bases. V lost 6 bases and J lost 2; bases outside the gene matches: 3. CDR1 is KGHSH and CDR2 is LQKENI in the germline V gene. The CDR3 sequence is 15 residues long. The CDR3, as DNA: TGTGCCAGCTCCCGACTAGCGGGACCCTACAATGAGCAGTTCTTC. Protein product: CASSRLAGPYNEQFF. Full variable domain (remainder filled in from reference TRBV18 and TRBJ2-1): NAGVMQNPRHLVRRRGQEARLRCSPMKGHSHVYWYRQLPEEGLKFMVYLQKENIIDESGMPKERFSAEFPKEGPSILRIQQVVRGDSAAYFCASSRLAGPYNEQFFGPGTRLTVL.

V usage is TRBV3-1 (or the pseudogene TRBV3-2) and J usage is TRBJ2-2, with 9 bases aligning to TRBD2. The CDR3 covers 16 residues. The trim removed 5 bases at V and 7 bases at J, leaving 11 bases unmatched. The germline V gene has CDR1 LGHDT and CDR2 YNNKEL (reference sequence). CDR3 sequence: CASSGGAGGPDGELFF. As DNA, the CDR3 is TGTGCCAGCAGCGGAGGGGCGGGAGGGCCTGACGGGGAGCTGTTTTTT.

The rearrangement links TRBV7-9 to TRBJ1-4; D may be TRBD1 (6 bases). Germline-derived CDR1 and CDR2 are SEHNR and FQNEAQ (reference sequence). The V end was cut by 6 bases, the J end by 8 bases, with 16 bases between. CDR3 length: 14 amino acids. CDR3 residues: CASRGQGNQEKLFF. The CDR3 DNA reads TGTGCCAGCAGGGGGCAGGGGAATCAAGAAAAACTGTTTTTT.

This rearrangement joins TRBV19 to TRBJ2-3, with D perhaps TRBD2 (5 bases). The V end lost 5 bases, the J end lost 2 bases, and 11 bases lay between the germline ends. The germline V gene encodes CDR1 LNHDA and CDR2 SQIVND (reference sequence). The CDR3 runs 14 residues. The CDR3 is CASSLRASTDTQYF. The CDR3 DNA reads as TGTGCCAGTAGTTTGCGGGCCTCCACAGATACGCAGTATTTT.

The chain carries TRBV21-1 and TRBJ2-7; TRBD2 is the table's D call, not checked against the DNA. TRBV21-1 is reported as a pseudogene. The CDR3 covers 17 residues. The CDR3 nucleotides are TGTGCCAGCAGCAAACGGGGGGTAATAGCGGGAGCCTACGAGCAGTACTTC. Its protein product is CASSKRGVIAGAYEQYF.